The 18 T cell receptor beta chains listed next were all sequenced from one sample in a study of blood T cells in healthy people across ages. Using a J-beta primer mix together with a sample-barcoded 5' primer, a second PCR was run for roughly 6 to 12 cycles. TCRdb redid the calling of the 5' RACE reads with MiXCR, one entry per CDR3 protein. The table records 1.5 million to 2 million distinct CDR3 sequences, roughly 27% of them present only once. The sample consisted of blood. The source is a woman under 40 in good health.

This clonotype was seen a few times. The chain links TRBV2 to TRBJ2-7; D is unresolved. The length of the CDR3 is 14 residues. Germline V CDR1 and CDR2: SNHLY, FYNNEI. V lost 2 bases, J lost 5 bases, and 13 bases lay in between. As DNA, the CDR3 is TGTGCCAGCAGTGAATTACGGGTTAAGAACGAGCAGTACTTC. Translating gives CASSELRVKNEQYF.

This clonotype was picked up one time. This chain connects TRBV10-3 to TRBJ2-7; no definite D call. V lost 0 bases, J lost 12 bases, and 9 bases lay in between. The germline V gene has CDR1 ENHRY and CDR2 SYGVKD. The length of the CDR3 is 11 residues. The CDR3 loop is CAISESLILYF. CDR3 coding DNA: TGTGCCATCAGTGAGTCCCTTATTTTGTACTTC.

V is TRBV27 and J is TRBJ1-1, with TRBD1 as a possible D gene (6 bases). The germline V and J ends were trimmed by 0 bases and 4 bases, with 12 bases remaining between them. Germline-derived CDR1 and CDR2 are MNHEY and SMNVEV (reference sequence). This CDR3 is 15 amino acids long. CDR3 sequence (DNA): TGTGCCAGCAGTTTATCCGCAGGGGCTGGCACTGAAGCTTTCTTT. Residues: CASSLSAGAGTEAFF.

A few counts support this clonotype. The chain carries TRBV18 and TRBJ2-1, with D tentatively TRBD2 (6 bases). V was cut by 6 bases and J by 9 bases, with 18 bases left in between. Germline CDR1 reads KGHSH; CDR2 reads LQKENI. The CDR3 has 14 amino acids. The CDR3, as DNA: TGTGCCAGCTCCTCGGGGGTACCGGCAGGTGAGCAGTTCTTC. Translation: CASSSGVPAGEQFF. Full variable domain (missing parts from reference TRBV18 and TRBJ2-1): NAGVMQNPRHLVRRRGQEARLRCSPMKGHSHVYWYRQLPEEGLKFMVYLQKENIIDESGMPKERFSAEFPKEGPSILRIQQVVRGDSAAYFCASSSGVPAGEQFFGPGTRLTVL.

This clonotype has only a few counts. The rearrangement joins TRBV28 to TRBJ2-1; possible D gene TRBD2, 6 bases. CDR3 length: 16 amino acids. V was clipped by 5 bases and J by 4 bases, with 18 bases between them. Germline assignment: CDR1 MDHEN and CDR2 SYDVKM. CDR3 residues: CASSAAVSGWYNEQFF. The CDR3 DNA follows: TGTGCCAGCAGTGCCGCTGTCAGCGGGTGGTACAATGAGCAGTTCTTC.

This clonotype appeared a few times. This rearrangement joins TRBV7-2 to TRBJ1-2; weak D call: TRBD1 (5 bases). CDR1 is SGHTA and CDR2 is FQGNSA in the germline V gene. This CDR3 is built from 12 residues. V was pared by 5 bases and J by 8 bases, with 12 bases between. CDR3 protein: CASSPVGRGYTF. The CDR3 DNA sequence: TGTGCCAGCAGCCCCGTGGGGCGCGGCTACACCTTC.

The genes are TRBV6-5 and TRBJ1-1; possible D gene TRBD1, 6 bases. Germline V gene lookup returns CDR1 MNHEY and CDR2 SVGAGI. This CDR3 spans 14 amino acids. Deletions cut 5 bases from V and 7 bases from J, with 17 bases between. CDR3: CASSPNRAAGEAFF. CDR3 bases: TGTGCCAGCAGTCCGAACAGGGCAGCGGGTGAAGCTTTCTTT.

This clonotype was observed a handful of times. The chain has TRBV5-1 and TRBJ2-1, with 8 bases matching TRBD2. Losses at the gene ends were 2 bases for V and 1 base for J; bases not matched to a gene: 14. The germline V gene has CDR1 SGHRS and CDR2 YFSETQ. The CDR3 runs 19 residues. This CDR3 reads CASSFQPSGRDRSYNEQFF. CDR3 nucleotides: TGCGCCAGCAGCTTCCAGCCCAGCGGGAGAGATAGATCCTACAATGAGCAGTTCTTC.

This clonotype was seen many times. This chain links TRBV24-1 with TRBJ2-6; tentative D call: TRBD2 (5 bases). CDR3 length equals 15 residues. The V gene lost 3 bases and the J gene lost 0 bases, with 5 bases spanning the gap. The germline gives CDR1 KGHDR, CDR2 SFDVKD. The DNA of the CDR3 is TGTGCCACCAGTGATGGAGGCTCTGGGGCCAACGTCCTGACTTTC. Its protein is CATSDGGSGANVLTF.

Comment on this clonotype: A much bigger clone sits one base away, suggesting this may be a read error. J is TRBJ2-7 and V is TRBV28; perhaps TRBD1 as D (7 bases). Germline V gives CDR1 MDHEN, CDR2 SYDVKM. The ends were cut back, 5 bases at V and 4 bases at J, with 15 bases in the middle. The length of the CDR3 is 14 residues. CDR3 sequence reads: CASSVDRAGYEQYF. The CDR3 nucleotides read TGTGCCAGCAGTGTAGACAGGGCGGGGTACGAGCAGTACTTC.

This clonotype was counted ten times or more. The chain joins TRBV6-5 to TRBJ2-5, with 7 positions matching TRBD1. This CDR3 spans 15 amino acids. Germline V gene lookup returns CDR1 MNHEY and CDR2 SVGAGI. V lost 2 bases, J lost 5 bases, and 8 bases stayed unmatched. The CDR3 reads CASSYGDRVGETQYF. The CDR3 DNA reads TGTGCCAGCAGTTACGGCGACAGGGTTGGGGAGACCCAGTACTTC.

This chain links TRBV4-2 with TRBJ1-4, with a possible D match to TRBD1 (5 bases). The V end was cut by 1 base, the J end by 5 bases, with 14 bases between. The CDR3 length is 16 residues. CDR1 is LGHNA and CDR2 is YNFKEQ in the germline V gene. CDR3 in DNA: TGTGCCAGCAGCCAAGGGCCCGGGACCGGGAATGAAAAACTGTTTTTT. Residues: CASSQGPGTGNEKLFF.

This clonotype was seen at least ten times. The rearrangement links TRBV5-1 to TRBJ2-3, with D possibly being TRBD2 (5 bases). The V gene's germline CDR1 is SGHRS and CDR2 YFSETQ. Trimming took off 2 bases at V and 2 bases at J, with 12 bases between the two ends. The CDR3 covers 15 residues. The CDR3 protein is CASSFSGYFTDTQYF. The CDR3 DNA reads TGCGCCAGCAGCTTCTCGGGATACTTCACAGATACGCAGTATTTT. Together with reference TRBV5-1 and TRBJ2-3, the CDR3 gives the full variable domain: KAGVTQTPRYLIKTRGQQVTLSCSPISGHRSVSWYQQTPGQGLQFLFEYFSETQRNKGNFPGRFSGRQFSNSRSEMNVSTLELGDSALYLCASSFSGYFTDTQYFGPGTRLTVL.

This chain connects TRBV4-1 to TRBJ2-7; no firm D call. This CDR3 has 12 amino acids. The V and J ends lost 0 bases and 6 bases respectively, with 6 bases between them. Looked up from germline, CDR1 is MGHRA and CDR2 is YSYEKL. The CDR3 nucleotides are TGCGCCAGCAGCCAAGACGGTGTCGAGCAGTACTTC. Protein: CASSQDGVEQYF.

This rearrangement joins TRBV6-2 or TRBV6-3 to TRBJ1-5; a possible D gene is TRBD1 (5 bases). V was shortened by 0 bases and J by 10 bases, with 7 bases between the two germline ends. Germline lookup yields CDR1 MNHEY and CDR2 SVGEGT. The CDR3 is 12 amino acids. This CDR3 reads CASSYSQGPQHF. CDR3 DNA sequence: TGTGCCAGCAGTTACTCCCAGGGTCCCCAGCATTTT.

This rearrangement joins TRBV20-1 to TRBJ2-7; D is uncertain. The ends were cut back, 5 bases at V and 6 bases at J, with 14 bases in the middle. The CDR3 is 12 amino acids. CDR1 and CDR2 (germline): DFQATT, SNEGSKA (reference sequence). In DNA, the CDR3 is TGCAGTGCTGGGGTGATGTCAGGCGAGCAGTACTTC. Protein product: CSAGVMSGEQYF.

The rearrangement links TRBV7-2 to TRBJ1-1, with no clear D. The CDR3 totals 11 residues. Germline lookup yields CDR1 SGHTA and CDR2 FQGNSA. V was pared by 5 bases and J by 7 bases, with 8 bases between. DNA for the CDR3: TGTGCCAGCAGCACATCCGGTGAAGCTTTCTTT. Amino acid sequence: CASSTSGEAFF.

The chain has TRBV9 and TRBJ1-4; 9 nucleotides line up with TRBD1. The germline V gene has CDR1 SGDLS and CDR2 YYNGEE. The ends lost 3 bases at V and 2 bases at J; junction bases unmatched: 2. There are 15 residues in the CDR3. DNA for the CDR3: TGTGCCAGCAGCGGGGGACAGGGTACTAATGAAAAACTGTTTTTT. It is translated as CASSGGQGTNEKLFF.